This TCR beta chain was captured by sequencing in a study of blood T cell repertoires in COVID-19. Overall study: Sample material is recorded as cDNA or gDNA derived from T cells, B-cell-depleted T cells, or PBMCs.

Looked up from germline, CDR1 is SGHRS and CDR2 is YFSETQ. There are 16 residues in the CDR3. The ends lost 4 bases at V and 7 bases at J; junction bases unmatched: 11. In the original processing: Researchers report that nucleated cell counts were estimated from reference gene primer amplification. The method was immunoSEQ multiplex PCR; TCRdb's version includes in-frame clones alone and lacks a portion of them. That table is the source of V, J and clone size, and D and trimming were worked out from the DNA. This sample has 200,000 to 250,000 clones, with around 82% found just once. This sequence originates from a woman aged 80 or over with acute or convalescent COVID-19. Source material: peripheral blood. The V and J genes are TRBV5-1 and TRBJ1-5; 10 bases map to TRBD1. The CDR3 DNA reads TGCGCCAGCAGCCCTAACCCCGGACAGGGGGAACAGCCCCAGCATTTT. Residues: CASSPNPGQGEQPQHF.